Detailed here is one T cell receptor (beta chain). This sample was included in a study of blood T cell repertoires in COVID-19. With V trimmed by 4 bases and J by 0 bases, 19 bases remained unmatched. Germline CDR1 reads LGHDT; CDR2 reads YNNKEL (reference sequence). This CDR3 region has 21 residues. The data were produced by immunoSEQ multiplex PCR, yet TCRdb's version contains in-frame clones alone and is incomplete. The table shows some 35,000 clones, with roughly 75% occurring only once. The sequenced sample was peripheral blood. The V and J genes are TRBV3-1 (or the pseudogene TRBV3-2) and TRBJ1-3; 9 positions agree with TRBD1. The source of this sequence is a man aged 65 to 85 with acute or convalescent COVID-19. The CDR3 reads CASSLGPTGGGGSHSGNTIYF. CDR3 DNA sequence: TGTGCCAGCAGCCTGGGTCCCACAGGGGGCGGTGGATCCCACTCTGGAAACACCATATATTTT.